A selection of T cell receptor beta chains follows, all from one sample in a study of shared clonotypes between healthy human individuals. Some clones are missing from TCRdb's copy, which holds only in-frame ones; the method was immunoSEQ multiplex PCR. The data show 650,000 to 700,000 clones, roughly 91% seen once. The specimen was memory CD8+ T cells from PBMCs. Source of these receptors: a man between 18 and 29 years old in good health. Some clones in this sample may be carry-over from other donors' samples. Each CDR3 is given with its conserved first and last residue. The D gene is left open where the match is weak. Expanded clones get a size class; other rows say once, few or many, or leave the size out.

CDR3 DNA	CDR3 protein	D gene	CDR3 length	V gene	J gene	clone size
TGTGCCAGCAGAGTTCCGGGACAGGGGGGCCCCGGGGAGCTGTTTTTT	CASRVPGQGGPGELFF	TRBD1	16	TRBV28	TRBJ2-2	.
TGTGCCAGCAGTGAATGGAATGTGTGGCGGGGCTACGAGCAGTACTTC	CASSEWNVWRGYEQYF	.	16	TRBV25-1	TRBJ2-7	.
TGTGCCAGCAGCCCCCGACTAGCGGGAGGGCCTTCCTACAATGAGCAGTTCTTC	CASSPRLAGGPSYNEQFF	TRBD2	18	TRBV7-9	TRBJ2-1	.
TGTGCCAGCAGTTTTGGTCCGAACACTGAAGCTTTCTTT	CASSFGPNTEAFF	.	13	TRBV27	TRBJ1-1	.
TGTGCCAGCAGGGGACAGGGAAGCGTCTACGAGCAGTACTTC	CASRGQGSVYEQYF	TRBD1	14	TRBV11-2	TRBJ2-7	.
TGTGCCAGTAGCCCAGCGGGAGGGCCTAGGGAGCAGTACTTC	CASSPAGGPREQYF	TRBD2	14	TRBV19	TRBJ2-7	once
TGTGCCAGCAGACTAACAGGGGGCCGACAAGCTTTCTTT	CASRLTGGRQAFF	TRBD1	13	TRBV27	TRBJ1-1	.
TGTGCCAGCAGTGAATTCGTAACCTACGAGCAGTACTTC	CASSEFVTYEQYF	.	13	TRBV6-1	TRBJ2-7	.
TGTGCCAGCAGCTACTCGGGCACTGAAGCTTTCTTT	CASSYSGTEAFF	.	12	TRBV5-4	TRBJ1-1	.
TGTGCCAGCAGTTCCAGGGTGGGAACTGAAGCTTTCTTT	CASSSRVGTEAFF	.	13	TRBV27	TRBJ1-1	.
TGTGCCAGTCCGGAGGCCTATGGCTACACCTTC	CASPEAYGYTF	.	11	TRBV7-9	TRBJ1-2	.
TGTGCCTGGAGTGTAAGAGGGACTAGCGGCTCCTACGAGCAGTACTTC	CAWSVRGTSGSYEQYF	TRBD2	16	TRBV30	TRBJ2-7	.
TGTGCCAGCAGTTACTCGGACCTCCGCACAGATACGCAGTATTTT	CASSYSDLRTDTQYF	.	15	TRBV6-6	TRBJ2-3	.
TGTGCCTCATGGGGCGCACGAGCGGCTGGAAACACCATATATTTT	CASWGARAAGNTIYF	.	15	TRBV19	TRBJ1-3	.
TGTGCCAGCAGCGTAGAGACTAGCGGGATTTACGAGCAGTACTTC	CASSVETSGIYEQYF	TRBD2	15	TRBV9	TRBJ2-7	.
TGTGCCAGCAGTCCACTAAGGGGGGCCGACGAGCAGTACTTC	CASSPLRGADEQYF	.	14	TRBV6-5	TRBJ2-7	once
TGCGCCAGCAGCCAAGATTGGATAGGGGCCTACGAGCAGTACTTC	CASSQDWIGAYEQYF	.	15	TRBV4-3	TRBJ2-7	.
TGTGCCAGCAGTCCCCCCCAGGGGTTCCAATATGGCTACACCTTC	CASSPPQGFQYGYTF	.	15	TRBV28	TRBJ1-2	.
TGTGCCAGCAGCTTAGGAGGCAGGGACACAGCCTACAATGAGCAGTTCTTC	CASSLGGRDTAYNEQFF	.	17	TRBV7-9	TRBJ2-1	.
TGTGCCAGCAGCTTAAGTTACTGGGGGGATCAGCCCCAGCATTTT	CASSLSYWGDQPQHF	.	15	TRBV11-1	TRBJ1-5	.
TGTGCCAGCCGGACCAACACTGAAGCTTTCTTT	CASRTNTEAFF	.	11	TRBV27	TRBJ1-1	.
TGTGCCAGCAGGGTGACGACAGGGAACTACGAGCAGTACTTC	CASRVTTGNYEQYF	TRBD1	14	TRBV27	TRBJ2-7	.
TGTGCCAGCAGCTCCGGACAGGGGGATTGGGATACGCAGTATTTT	CASSSGQGDWDTQYF	TRBD1	15	TRBV27	TRBJ2-3	.
TGTGCCAGCAGTAAACGACAGGGGGCTCAGCCCCAGCATTTT	CASSKRQGAQPQHF	TRBD1	14	TRBV6-5	TRBJ1-5	.
TGTGCCATCAGTGACGGGACTAGCGGGACCTACGAGCAGTACTTC	CAISDGTSGTYEQYF	TRBD2	15	TRBV10-3	TRBJ2-7	.
TGTGCCACCAGCAGAGAGGGACTAGCGAGGCAGTACTTC	CATSREGLARQYF	TRBD2	13	TRBV15	TRBJ2-7	.
TGTGCCAGCAGCGTGGGAGTAACAGATACGCAGTATTTT	CASSVGVTDTQYF	.	13	TRBV9	TRBJ2-3	.
TGTGCCAGCAGCTTATTAGCGGGAGGTACAGATACGCAGTATTTT	CASSLLAGGTDTQYF	TRBD2	15	TRBV11-2	TRBJ2-3	.
TGTGCCAGCAGCGTAGGTGGGCTACCAGACCCCCAGGGTACTGAAGCTTTCTTT	CASSVGGLPDPQGTEAFF	.	18	TRBV9	TRBJ1-1	.
TGCGCCAGCAGTGAGTTGACAGGGAGCACAGATACGCAGTATTTT	CASSELTGSTDTQYF	TRBD1	15	TRBV10-1	TRBJ2-3	.
TGTGCCAGCTCGTCGACTAGCGGGAGAGGGGCGAAATACAATGAGCAGTTCTTC	CASSSTSGRGAKYNEQFF	TRBD2	18	TRBV6-4	TRBJ2-1	.
TGCGCCAGCAGCGGGCAGAGCGGGAGGCTACTCTACGAGCAGTACTTC	CASSGQSGRLLYEQYF	TRBD2	16	TRBV5-1	TRBJ2-7	.
TGTGCCAGCAGCTTAGGATCGGGGGCCGATACGCAGTATTTT	CASSLGSGADTQYF	.	14	TRBV7-9	TRBJ2-3	.
TGTGCCAGCAGTTTGCTAGCGGGAGTATACGAGCAGTACTTC	CASSLLAGVYEQYF	TRBD2	14	TRBV27	TRBJ2-7	.
TGTGCCAGTAGTATAAGACAGGTGGCCAATCAGCCCCAGCATTTT	CASSIRQVANQPQHF	.	15	TRBV19	TRBJ1-5	.
TGTGCTAGTGGTTTGTACCCGGGAGTACCGATCTATGAGCAGTTCTTC	CASGLYPGVPIYEQFF	.	16	TRBV12-5	TRBJ2-1	.
TGTGCCAGCAGTTTAGCGGGCCGGCATTACGAGCAGTACTTC	CASSLAGRHYEQYF	.	14	TRBV27	TRBJ2-7	.
TGTGCTAGTGGTTTGGACCTTAGCGGGAGGGTTCTCAACGAGCAGTACTTC	CASGLDLSGRVLNEQYF	TRBD2	17	TRBV12-5	TRBJ2-7	.
TGTGCCAGCAGTTTACGGGGGGGCGAGCAGTACTTC	CASSLRGGEQYF	TRBD2	12	TRBV27	TRBJ2-7	.
TGTGCCAGCAGCGTAGCCCCTAGCGGCTCCTACGAGCAGTACTTC	CASSVAPSGSYEQYF	TRBD2	15	TRBV9	TRBJ2-7	.
TGTGCCAGCAGCGAACCACGGGAGGGTAACTATGGCTACACCTTC	CASSEPREGNYGYTF	.	15	TRBV9	TRBJ1-2	once
TGTGCCTGGAGTGAGGGACTAGCACTGAGCACAGATACGCAGTATTTT	CAWSEGLALSTDTQYF	TRBD2	16	TRBV30	TRBJ2-3	.
TGTGCCAGCAGTGGCCAAACCGGGAGCGGAGTCAAAAACATTCAGTACTTC	CASSGQTGSGVKNIQYF	.	17	TRBV6-4	TRBJ2-4	.
TGTGCCAGCAGCTTAGTGGCCAGGGTCGGTGAGCAGTTCTTC	CASSLVARVGEQFF	.	14	TRBV7-9	TRBJ2-1	.
TGTGCCAGCAGTTCCCCCGGACAGGGCAACACTGAAGCTTTCTTT	CASSSPGQGNTEAFF	TRBD1	15	TRBV6-5	TRBJ1-1	.
TGCGCCAGCAAGAACCTAGCGGGATACAATGAGCAGTTCTTC	CASKNLAGYNEQFF	TRBD2	14	TRBV10-2	TRBJ2-1	once
TGTGCCAGCAGCTTGACAGCGCTCACAGATACGCAGTATTTT	CASSLTALTDTQYF	.	14	TRBV11-2	TRBJ2-3	.